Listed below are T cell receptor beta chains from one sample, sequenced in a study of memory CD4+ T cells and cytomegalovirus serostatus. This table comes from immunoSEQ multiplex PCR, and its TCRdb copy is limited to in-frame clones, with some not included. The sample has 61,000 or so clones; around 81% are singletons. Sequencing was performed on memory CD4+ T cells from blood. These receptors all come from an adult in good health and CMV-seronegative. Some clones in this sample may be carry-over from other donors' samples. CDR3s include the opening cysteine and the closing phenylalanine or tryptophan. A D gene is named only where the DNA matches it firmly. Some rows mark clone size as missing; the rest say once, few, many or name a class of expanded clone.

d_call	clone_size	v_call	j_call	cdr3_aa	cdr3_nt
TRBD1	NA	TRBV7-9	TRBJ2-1	CASSAPGTGRNEQFF	TGTGCCAGCAGCGCACCCGGGACAGGGCGGAATGAGCAGTTCTTC
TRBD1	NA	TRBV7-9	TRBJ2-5	CASSQGANQETQYF	TGTGCCAGCAGCCAGGGGGCCAACCAAGAGACCCAGTACTTC
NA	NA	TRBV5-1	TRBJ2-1	CASSLAIGGLSYNEQFF	TGCGCCAGCAGCTTGGCTATCGGGGGGCTTTCCTACAATGAGCAGTTCTTC
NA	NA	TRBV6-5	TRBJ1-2	CASSYQLGFEGGYTF	TGTGCCAGCAGTTACCAACTCGGTTTCGAAGGGGGCTACACCTTC
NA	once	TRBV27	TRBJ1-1	CASSERRRGTEAFF	TGTGCCAGCAGTGAACGAAGGAGGGGCACTGAAGCTTTCTTT
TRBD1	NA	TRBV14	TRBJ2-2	CASSHGQGDTGELFF	TGTGCCAGCAGCCATGGACAGGGGGACACCGGGGAGCTGTTTTTT
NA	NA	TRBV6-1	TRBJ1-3	CASSESAQGLNTIYF	TGTGCCAGCAGTGAAAGTGCACAGGGACTAAACACCATATATTTT
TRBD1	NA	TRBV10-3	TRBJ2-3	CAISAPDRNTDTQYF	TGTGCCATCAGTGCTCCGGACAGGAACACAGATACGCAGTATTTT
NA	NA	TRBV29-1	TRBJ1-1	CSAYLWGEGTEAFF	TGCAGCGCCTACCTTTGGGGGGAGGGCACTGAAGCTTTCTTT
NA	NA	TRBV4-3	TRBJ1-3	CASSQDLAGVQGGGNTIYF	TGCGCCAGCAGCCAAGATCTAGCGGGAGTACAGGGAGGGGGAAACACCATATATTTT
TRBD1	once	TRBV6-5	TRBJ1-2	CASSFEGGQGRLPYTF	TGTGCCAGCAGTTTCGAGGGAGGACAGGGCCGCCTTCCCTACACCTTC
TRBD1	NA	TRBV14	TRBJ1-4	CASSQPGTGGNEKLFF	TGTGCCAGCAGCCAACCCGGGACAGGGGGCAATGAAAAACTGTTTTTT
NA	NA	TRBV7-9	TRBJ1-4	CASSLSRLNEKLFF	TGTGCCAGCAGCTTAAGTAGGCTCAATGAAAAACTGTTTTTT
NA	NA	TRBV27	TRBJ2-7	CASRKRNSYEQYF	TGTGCCAGCAGGAAAAGAAATTCCTACGAGCAGTACTTC
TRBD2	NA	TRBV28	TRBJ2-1	CASSPGTSGRLGWSSYNEQFF	TGTGCCAGCAGCCCAGGGACTAGCGGGAGATTAGGGTGGAGCTCCTACAATGAGCAGTTCTTC
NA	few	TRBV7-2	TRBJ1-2	CASSPAVNYGYTF	TGTGCCAGCAGCCCGGCTGTCAACTATGGCTACACCTTC
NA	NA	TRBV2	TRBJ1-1	CASSGGPSESTEAFF	TGTGCCAGCAGTGGGGGTCCCTCGGAGTCCACTGAAGCTTTCTTT
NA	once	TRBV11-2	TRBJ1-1	CASSFSSMNTEAFF	TGTGCCAGCAGCTTTAGCAGTATGAACACTGAAGCTTTCTTT
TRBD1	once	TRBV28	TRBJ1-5	CASRPGDRPNQPQHF	TGTGCCAGCAGACCCGGGGACAGGCCTAATCAGCCCCAGCATTTT
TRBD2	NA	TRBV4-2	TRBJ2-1	CASSQGGLAGWNEQFF	TGTGCCAGCAGCCAGGGAGGACTAGCGGGATGGAATGAGCAGTTCTTC
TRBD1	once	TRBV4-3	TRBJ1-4	CASSRTGTGLDKLFF	TGCGCCAGCAGCCGTACCGGGACAGGGCTTGATAAACTGTTTTTT
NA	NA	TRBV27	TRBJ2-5	CASSSSRDTATSETQYF	TGTGCCAGCAGTTCGTCCCGGGACACGGCCACCTCGGAGACCCAGTACTTC
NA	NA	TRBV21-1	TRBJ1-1	CASTSHGTEAFF	TGTGCCAGCACCTCCCACGGGACTGAAGCTTTCTTT
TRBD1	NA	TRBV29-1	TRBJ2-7	CSVGTGDEQYF	TGCAGCGTCGGGACAGGGGACGAGCAGTACTTC
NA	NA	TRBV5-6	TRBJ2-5	CASSLEKTQYF	TGTGCCAGCAGCTTGGAGAAGACCCAGTACTTC
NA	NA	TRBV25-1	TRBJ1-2	CASSEYEGRREWSGYTF	TGTGCCAGCAGTGAATATGAGGGGAGGAGGGAATGGAGTGGCTACACCTTC
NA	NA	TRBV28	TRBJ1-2	CASSSPHVLPTYGYTF	TGTGCCAGCAGTTCCCCCCACGTTCTTCCGACGTATGGCTACACCTTC
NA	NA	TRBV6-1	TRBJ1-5	CASRRAGSNQPQHF	TGTGCCAGCAGAAGGGCAGGGAGCAATCAGCCCCAGCATTTT
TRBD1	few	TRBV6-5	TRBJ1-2	CASSYQTGANYGYTF	TGTGCCAGCAGTTACCAGACAGGGGCGAACTATGGCTACACCTTC
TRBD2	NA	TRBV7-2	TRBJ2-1	CASSLYGRGLLDNEQFF	TGTGCCAGCAGCTTATATGGGAGGGGCCTTTTGGACAATGAGCAGTTCTTC
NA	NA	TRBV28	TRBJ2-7	CASSHTPYEQYF	TGTGCCAGCAGCCACACCCCCTACGAGCAGTACTTC
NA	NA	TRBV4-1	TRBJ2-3	CASSQMGGLPTDTQYF	TGCGCCAGCAGCCAAATGGGCGGGTTACCCACAGATACGCAGTATTTT
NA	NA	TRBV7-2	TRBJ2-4	CASSQGQSKNIQYF	TGTGCCAGCAGCCAAGGACAGAGCAAAAACATTCAGTACTTC
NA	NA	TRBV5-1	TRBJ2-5	CASSAGTQTETQYF	TGCGCCAGCAGCGCCGGGACGCAGACCGAGACCCAGTACTTC
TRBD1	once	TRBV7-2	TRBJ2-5	CASSPRTRGLGETQYF	TGTGCCAGCAGCCCAAGGACCAGGGGGCTTGGCGAGACCCAGTACTTC
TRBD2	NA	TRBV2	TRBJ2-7	CASSGLAGAEEQYF	TGTGCCAGCAGTGGGCTAGCGGGGGCCGAAGAGCAGTACTTC
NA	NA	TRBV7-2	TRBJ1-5	CASSLTNQPQHF	TGTGCCAGCAGCTTGACAAATCAGCCCCAGCATTTT
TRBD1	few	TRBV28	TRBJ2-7	CASSLAGTGFEQYF	TGTGCCAGCAGTTTGGCCGGGACAGGGTTCGAGCAGTACTTC
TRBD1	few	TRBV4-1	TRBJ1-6	CASSQLRQGRTSPLHF	TGCGCCAGCAGCCAACTTCGACAGGGCCGGACTTCACCCCTCCACTTT
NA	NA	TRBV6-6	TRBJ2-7	CASRGPRDGSYEQYF	TGTGCCAGCAGAGGTCCCAGGGATGGATCCTACGAGCAGTACTTC
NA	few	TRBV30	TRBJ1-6	CAWSVNRRQSPLHF	TGTGCCTGGAGCGTGAACAGGCGGCAGTCACCCCTCCACTTT
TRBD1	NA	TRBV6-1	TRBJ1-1	CAVRQGLNTEAFF	TGTGCCGTCCGACAGGGGCTGAACACTGAAGCTTTCTTT
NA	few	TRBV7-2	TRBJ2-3	CASSLRWDTQYF	TGTGCCAGCAGCTTACGGTGGGATACGCAGTATTTT
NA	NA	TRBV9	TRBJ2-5	CASSPPRGGQETQYF	TGTGCCAGCAGCCCTCCGAGGGGGGGTCAAGAGACCCAGTACTTC
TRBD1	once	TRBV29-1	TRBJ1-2	CSVGTGRDYGYTF	TGCAGCGTCGGGACAGGGAGGGACTATGGCTACACCTTC
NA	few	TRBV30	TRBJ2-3	CAWGQRRADTQYF	TGTGCCTGGGGCCAACGGCGGGCAGATACGCAGTATTTT